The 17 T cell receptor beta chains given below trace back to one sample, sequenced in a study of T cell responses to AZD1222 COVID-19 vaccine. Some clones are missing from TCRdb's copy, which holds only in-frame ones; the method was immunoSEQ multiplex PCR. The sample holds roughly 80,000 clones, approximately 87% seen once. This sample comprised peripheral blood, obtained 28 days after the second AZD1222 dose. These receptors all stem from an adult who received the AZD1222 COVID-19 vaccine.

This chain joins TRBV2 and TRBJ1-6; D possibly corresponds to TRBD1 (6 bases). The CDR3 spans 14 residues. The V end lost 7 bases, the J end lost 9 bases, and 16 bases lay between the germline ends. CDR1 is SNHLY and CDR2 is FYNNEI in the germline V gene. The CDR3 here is CASITQGRGSPLHF. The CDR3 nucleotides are TGTGCCAGCATCACACAGGGTCGGGGTTCACCCCTCCACTTT.

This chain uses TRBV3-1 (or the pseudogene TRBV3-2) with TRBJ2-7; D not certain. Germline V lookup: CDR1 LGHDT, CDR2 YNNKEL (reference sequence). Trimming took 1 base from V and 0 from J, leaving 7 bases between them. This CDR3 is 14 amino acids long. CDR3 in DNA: TGTGCCAGCAGCCAAGTACCAGTCTCCTACGAGCAGTACTTC. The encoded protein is CASSQVPVSYEQYF.

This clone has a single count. The CDR3, as DNA: TGTGCCAGCAAAACCCCCCCAGCGAACACTGAAGCTTTCTTT. This sequence encodes CASKTPPANTEAFF. J is TRBJ1-1 and V is TRBV7-2; D not certain. V was pared by 7 bases and J by 1 base, with 13 bases between. This CDR3 region has 14 residues. Germline V gene lookup returns CDR1 SGHTA and CDR2 FQGNSA.

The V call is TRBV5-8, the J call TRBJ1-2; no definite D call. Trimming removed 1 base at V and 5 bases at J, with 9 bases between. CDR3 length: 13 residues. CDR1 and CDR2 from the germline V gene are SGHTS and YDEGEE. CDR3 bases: TGTGCCAGCAGCTTGCACAGCAAATATGGCTACACCTTC. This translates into CASSLHSKYGYTF.

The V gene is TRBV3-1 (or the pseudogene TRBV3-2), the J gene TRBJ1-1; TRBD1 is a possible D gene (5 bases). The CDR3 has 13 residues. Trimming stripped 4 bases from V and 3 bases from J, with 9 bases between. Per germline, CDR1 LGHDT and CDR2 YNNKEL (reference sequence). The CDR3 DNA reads TGTGCCAGCAGCCTGGAGGGGCACACTGAAGCTTTCTTT. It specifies CASSLEGHTEAFF.

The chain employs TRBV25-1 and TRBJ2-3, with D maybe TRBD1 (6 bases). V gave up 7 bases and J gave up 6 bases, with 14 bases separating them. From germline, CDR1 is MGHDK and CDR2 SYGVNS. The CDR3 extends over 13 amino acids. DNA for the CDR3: TGTGCCAGCATGATGGCAGGGGTGGATACGCAGTATTTT. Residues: CASMMAGVDTQYF.

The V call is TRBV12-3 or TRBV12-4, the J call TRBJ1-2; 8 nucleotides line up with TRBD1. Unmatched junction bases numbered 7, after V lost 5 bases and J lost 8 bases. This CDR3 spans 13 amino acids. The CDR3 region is CASSIGQGDGYTF. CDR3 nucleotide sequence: TGTGCCAGCAGTATAGGACAGGGTGACGGCTACACCTTC.

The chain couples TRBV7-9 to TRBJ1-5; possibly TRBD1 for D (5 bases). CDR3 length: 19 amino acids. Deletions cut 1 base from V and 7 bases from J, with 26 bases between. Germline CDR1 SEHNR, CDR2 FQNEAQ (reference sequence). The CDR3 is CASSLGSVRGSAVGQPQHF. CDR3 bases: TGTGCCAGCAGCTTAGGGTCAGTACGGGGGAGCGCAGTAGGGCAGCCCCAGCATTTT.

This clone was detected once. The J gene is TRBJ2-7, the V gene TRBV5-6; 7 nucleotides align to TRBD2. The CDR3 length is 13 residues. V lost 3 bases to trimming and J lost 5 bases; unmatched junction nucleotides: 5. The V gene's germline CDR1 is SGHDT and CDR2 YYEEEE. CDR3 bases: TGTGCCAGCAGCTACGGTGGGGGGGACGAGCAGTACTTC. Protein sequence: CASSYGGGDEQYF.

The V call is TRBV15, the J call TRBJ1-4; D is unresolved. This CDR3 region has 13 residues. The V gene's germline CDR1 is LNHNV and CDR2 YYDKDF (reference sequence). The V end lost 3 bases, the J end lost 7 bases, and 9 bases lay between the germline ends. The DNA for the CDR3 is TGTGCCACCAGCAGTCTCGGGGTTGAAAAACTGTTTTTT. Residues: CATSSLGVEKLFF.

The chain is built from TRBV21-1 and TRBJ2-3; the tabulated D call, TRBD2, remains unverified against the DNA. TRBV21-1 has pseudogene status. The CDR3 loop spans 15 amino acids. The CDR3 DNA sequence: TGTGCCAGCAGCAAACCTAGCGGGGGGTCCGATACGCAGTATTTT. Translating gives CASSKPSGGSDTQYF.

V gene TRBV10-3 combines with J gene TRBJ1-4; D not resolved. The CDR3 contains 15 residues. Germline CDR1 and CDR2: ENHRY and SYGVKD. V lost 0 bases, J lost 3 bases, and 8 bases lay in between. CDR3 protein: CAISESQNSNEKLFF. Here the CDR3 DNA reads TGTGCCATCAGTGAGTCTCAGAACTCTAATGAAAAACTGTTTTTT.

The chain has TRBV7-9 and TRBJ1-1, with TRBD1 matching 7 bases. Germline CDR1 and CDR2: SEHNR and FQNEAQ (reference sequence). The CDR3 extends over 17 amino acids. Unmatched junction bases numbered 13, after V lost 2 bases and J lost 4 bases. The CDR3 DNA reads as TGTGCCAGCAGCTTACCCCCTTCAACAGGGGTGGGCACTGAAGCTTTCTTT. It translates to CASSLPPSTGVGTEAFF.

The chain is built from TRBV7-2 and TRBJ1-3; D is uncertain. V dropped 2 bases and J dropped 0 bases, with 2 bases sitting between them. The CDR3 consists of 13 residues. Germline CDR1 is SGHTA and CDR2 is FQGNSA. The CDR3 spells CASSLNSGNTIYF. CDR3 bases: TGTGCCAGCAGCTTAAACTCTGGAAACACCATATATTTT.

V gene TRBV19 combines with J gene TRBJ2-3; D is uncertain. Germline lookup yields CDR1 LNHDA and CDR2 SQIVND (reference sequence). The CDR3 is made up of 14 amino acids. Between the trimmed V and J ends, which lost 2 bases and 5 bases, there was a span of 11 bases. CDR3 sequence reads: CASSIWQYEDTQYF. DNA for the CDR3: TGTGCCAGTAGTATATGGCAGTATGAAGATACGCAGTATTTT.

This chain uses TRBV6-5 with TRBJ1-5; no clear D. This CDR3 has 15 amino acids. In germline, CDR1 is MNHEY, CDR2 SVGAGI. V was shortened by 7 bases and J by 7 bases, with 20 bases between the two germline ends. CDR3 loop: CASKFGVSRSQPQHF. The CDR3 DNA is TGTGCCAGCAAGTTCGGGGTTTCGCGGAGCCAGCCCCAGCATTTT.

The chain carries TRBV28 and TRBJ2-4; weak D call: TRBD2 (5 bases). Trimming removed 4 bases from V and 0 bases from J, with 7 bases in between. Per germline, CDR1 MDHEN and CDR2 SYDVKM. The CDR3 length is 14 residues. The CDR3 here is CASSSDLAKNIQYF. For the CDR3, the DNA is TGTGCCAGCAGTTCGGACTTAGCCAAAAACATTCAGTACTTC.